One and the same sample provided the 18 T cell receptor beta chains below, sequenced in a study of T cell responses to AZD1222 COVID-19 vaccine. The assay was immunoSEQ multiplex PCR, and TCRdb's table has in-frame clones only and misses some. The sample carries some 150,000 clones, around 85% recorded once. Sequences were derived from peripheral blood, sampled after recovery from COVID-19. The receptors were gathered from an adult who had recovered from COVID-19.

This chain joins TRBV14 and TRBJ2-7; D possibly uses TRBD1 or TRBD2 (5 bases each). The V gene lost 4 bases and the J gene lost 2 bases, with 15 bases spanning the gap. Germline V CDR1 and CDR2: SGHDN, FVKESK. This CDR3 spans 15 amino acids. This CDR3 is CASSLSGSGPYEQYF. DNA of the CDR3: TGTGCCAGCAGCCTTTCAGGATCGGGGCCCTACGAGCAGTACTTC.

The chain has TRBV29-1 and TRBJ1-2; tentative D call: TRBD1 (5 bases). The CDR3 covers 12 residues. Germline-derived CDR1 and CDR2 are SQVTM and ANQGSEA. V was cut by 5 bases and J by 3 bases, with 10 bases left in between. DNA of the CDR3: TGCAGCGTTAAGGGGTCGGACTATGGCTACACCTTC. The encoded protein is CSVKGSDYGYTF.

The V and J genes are TRBV29-1 and TRBJ2-1; 7 bases align to TRBD1. V gave up 2 bases and J gave up 3 bases; unmatched junction bases: 7. This CDR3 is built from 15 residues. Germline values: CDR1 SQVTM, CDR2 ANQGSEA. Written as DNA, the CDR3 is TGCAGCGTTGAACCCGACAGGGCGAGCTACAATGAGCAGTTCTTC. As protein: CSVEPDRASYNEQFF.

This chain uses TRBV5-4 with TRBJ2-1; TRBD2 matches at 10 bases. The V and J ends lost 0 bases and 5 bases, in that order; junction bases with no gene match: 2. Germline values: CDR1 SGHNT, CDR2 YYREEE (reference sequence). CDR3 length equals 15 residues. The CDR3 DNA is TGTGCCAGCAGCTTGGTAGCGGGAGGCCACAATGAGCAGTTCTTC. This sequence encodes CASSLVAGGHNEQFF.

This clone has a handful of counts. The chain uses TRBV28 and TRBJ2-7; D unclear. The CDR3 has 11 amino acids. With 5 bases removed from V and 5 bases from J, the gap between germline ends came to 7 bases. Germline V gene data show CDR1 as MDHEN and CDR2 as SYDVKM. The CDR3 DNA is TGTGCCAGCAGTGTCCTCCACGAGCAGTACTTC. Protein: CASSVLHEQYF.

The J gene is TRBJ2-2, the V gene TRBV7-3, with 7 nucleotides matching TRBD1. The CDR3 consists of 18 residues. J gave up 1 base and V 5 bases, and 13 bases lay outside the gene matches. The germline CDR1 and CDR2 sequences are SGHTA and FQGTGA. The CDR3 region has the DNA TGTGCCAGCAGCCGCAGTGGGACAGTCTCCTTGAACACCGGGGAGCTGTTTTTT. It translates to CASSRSGTVSLNTGELFF.

The gene calls are TRBV27 and TRBJ2-7; 9 positions agree with TRBD1. The CDR3 is 17 residues long. V lost 2 bases, J lost 2 bases, and 10 bases stayed unmatched. CDR1 and CDR2 (germline): MNHEY, SMNVEV (reference sequence). CDR3: CASSLRGPQGAPYEQYF. CDR3 nucleotides: TGTGCCAGCAGTTTAAGGGGTCCACAGGGGGCCCCCTACGAGCAGTACTTC.

This clone appeared once. This rearrangement joins TRBV2 to TRBJ1-2; 7 nucleotides agree with TRBD1. The ends lost 7 bases at V and 5 bases at J; junction bases unmatched: 10. The germline CDR1 and CDR2 sequences are SNHLY and FYNNEI. This CDR3 comprises 14 residues. The CDR3 sequence: CASNGGAGGYGYTF. The CDR3 nucleotides read TGTGCCAGCAACGGAGGGGCAGGGGGGTATGGCTACACCTTC. Drawing the rest from reference TRBV2 and TRBJ1-2, the complete variable domain is EPEVTQTPSHQVTQMGQEVILRCVPISNHLYFYWYRQILGQKVEFLVSFYNNEISEKSEIFDDQFSVERPDGSNFTLKIRSTKLEDSAMYFCASNGGAGGYGYTFGSGTRLTVV.

V gene TRBV4-1 combines with J gene TRBJ2-5, with 9 bases that match TRBD2. This CDR3 spans 17 amino acids. CDR1 is MGHRA, CDR2 YSYEKL, per germline. V was clipped by 4 bases and J by 5 bases; unmatched bases: 14. CDR3 in DNA: TGCGCCAGCAGCCCCTCAGCGAGTAGCGGGAGTCGGGAGACCCAGTACTTC. Its translation is CASSPSASSGSRETQYF.

The rearrangement uses TRBV9 and TRBJ2-1; 9 bases align to TRBD1. Trimming cost V 4 bases and J 3 bases; bases outside gene matches: 5. This CDR3 has 15 amino acids. Germline CDR1 reads SGDLS; CDR2 reads YYNGEE. For the CDR3, the DNA is TGTGCCAGCAGCTTTGGGACAGGGTTCTACAATGAGCAGTTCTTC. It yields the protein CASSFGTGFYNEQFF.

The chain recombines TRBV27 with TRBJ1-6; 7 nucleotides line up with TRBD1. The CDR3 contains 16 residues. Losses at the gene ends were 2 bases for V and 7 bases for J; bases not matched to a gene: 8. CDR1 is MNHEY and CDR2 is SMNVEV in the germline V gene (reference sequence). CDR3 residues: CASSLDTTGLNSPLHF. The CDR3 DNA is TGTGCCAGCAGTTTAGACACGACAGGGTTGAATTCACCCCTCCACTTT.

The V and J genes are TRBV27 and TRBJ2-1, with unresolved D. The CDR3 runs 13 residues. Trimming left V 3 bases short and J 3 bases short, with 6 bases between. Germline V gives CDR1 MNHEY, CDR2 SMNVEV (reference sequence). CDR3 amino acids: CASSLYVYNEQFF. CDR3 coding DNA: TGTGCCAGCAGTTTGTACGTCTACAATGAGCAGTTCTTC.

The CDR3 nucleotides read TGTGCCAGCAGCCAGGGGACTAGCGGGCTTTACAATGAGCAGTTCTTC. Protein product: CASSQGTSGLYNEQFF. V and J are TRBV4-2 and TRBJ2-1, with 12 bases matching TRBD2. V lost 3 bases and J lost 4; bases outside the gene matches: 4. This CDR3 spans 16 amino acids. The germline V gene has CDR1 LGHNA and CDR2 YNFKEQ.

The V gene is TRBV6-2 or TRBV6-3, the J gene TRBJ2-5; a possible D gene is TRBD2 (6 bases). Germline loops: CDR1 MNHEY, CDR2 SVGEGT. This CDR3 is built from 13 residues. Trimming stripped 5 bases from V and 5 bases from J, with 12 bases between. CDR3 sequence: CASSRDWGETQYF. The CDR3 DNA reads TGTGCCAGCAGTCGGGACTGGGGGGAGACCCAGTACTTC.

The V call is TRBV7-8, the J call TRBJ2-3; D possibly corresponds to TRBD1 (5 bases). CDR3 size: 15 residues. Germline CDR1 and CDR2: SGHVS and FQNEAQ. Trimming left V 1 base short and J 0 bases short, with 8 bases between. CDR3 region: CASSLDRGSTDTQYF. The CDR3 region has the DNA TGTGCCAGCAGCTTAGATAGGGGTAGCACAGATACGCAGTATTTT.

This rearrangement joins TRBV14 to TRBJ2-5; D assignment may be TRBD1 or TRBD2 (5 bases each). The germline CDR1 and CDR2 sequences are SGHDN and FVKESK. This CDR3 comprises 16 residues. The V gene lost 0 bases and the J gene lost 3 bases, with 14 bases spanning the gap. DNA for the CDR3: TGTGCCAGCAGCCAAGATCTCCGGGGACCTGAAGAGACCCAGTACTTC. Amino acid sequence: CASSQDLRGPEETQYF.

This chain uses TRBV2 with TRBJ2-1, with 12 bases lining up with TRBD2. V was pared by 3 bases and J by 7 bases, with 7 bases of the junction left unmatched. The germline CDR1 and CDR2 sequences are SNHLY and FYNNEI. The CDR3 sequence is 16 residues long. The CDR3 bases are TGTGCCAGCAGTGAGCAACTAGCGGGGGGCGGTAATGAGCAGTTCTTC. Its translation: CASSEQLAGGGNEQFF.

About this clone itself: This sample also contains other DNA sequences that code for the same CDR3. The V call is TRBV29-1, the J call TRBJ2-5; 7 positions agree with TRBD1. The V and J ends lost 4 bases and 2 bases, in that order; junction bases with no gene match: 1. The CDR3 has 12 amino acids. Germline CDR1 is SQVTM and CDR2 is ANQGSEA. CDR3: CSVGQGQETQYF. CDR3 nucleotide sequence: TGCAGCGTTGGACAGGGTCAAGAGACCCAGTACTTC. The full variable domain, with the rest looked up from reference TRBV29-1 and TRBJ2-5, is SAVISQKPSRDICQRGTSLTIQCQVDSQVTMMFWYRQQPGQSLTLIATANQGSEATYESGFVIDKFPISRPNLTFSTLTVSNMSPEDSSIYLCSVGQGQETQYFGPGTRLLVL.